This entry concerns a single T cell receptor beta chain. Its antigen is unidentified. The sample comes from a study of T cell responses to AZD1222 COVID-19 vaccine. Libraries were prepared by immunoSEQ multiplex PCR; TCRdb keeps only in-frame clonotypes and omits some of them. The top ten hold around 5.2% of the sample, which has about 160,000 clones, 88% seen once. V lost 6 bases and J lost 7; bases outside the gene matches: 5. Germline V gene lookup returns CDR1 MNHEY and CDR2 SVGAGI. The CDR3 has 12 amino acids. Study findings and constraints: The breadth and depth of Spike-specific TCRs increased once two AZD1222 doses had been given. Clonal diversity may have been underestimated, and the donors were mostly white British, with more females than males. Seropositive at baseline were only a handful of AZD1222 recipients. Unmutated regions of variants are reportedly targeted by nearly half of spike-specific TCRs.

The material sequenced was peripheral blood, taken on day 0 of AZD1222 vaccination. The source of this sequence is an adult in good health. The gene calls are TRBV6-5 and TRBJ1-2, with 7 nucleotides matching TRBD1. The CDR3 sequence is CASRKGATGYTF. For the CDR3, the DNA is TGTGCCAGCAGAAAGGGGGCGACTGGCTACACCTTC.